This T cell receptor beta chain was recorded in a study of CD8 T cells in ankylosing spondylitis. The study's findings and limits: It was reported that disease-linked clones were significantly enriched in matched ankylosing spondylitis synovial fluid. Typical of ankylosing spondylitis blood, it appeared, was a TCR beta motif of seven to nine highly homologous variants.

TCR beta libraries were made by quantitative 5'-RACE with molecular barcodes. TCRdb reprocessed the 5' RACE reads via MiXCR and lists one record per CDR3 protein. This sample has more than 400,000 distinct CDR3 sequences, with about 5.7% found just once. Germline CDR1 is SEHNR and CDR2 is FQNEAQ (reference sequence). The V and J ends lost 5 bases and 0 bases respectively, with 12 bases between them. The CDR3 extends over 15 amino acids. This clonotype showed up many times. Its matching antigen is unknown. The sequenced material came from blood, either unsorted or a sorted T cell fraction (not recorded which). The sequence was obtained from a male donor with ankylosing spondylitis. The rearrangement uses TRBV7-9 and TRBJ2-3; D is possibly TRBD2 (5 bases). CDR3 nucleotide sequence: TGTGCCAGCAGCCTGAGGGCATTGAGCACAGATACGCAGTATTTT. Translating gives CASSLRALSTDTQYF.